This TCR beta chain came from a study of OX40 agonist ivuxolimab in advanced cancers. Study-wide context: Patients were given ivuxolimab, an antibody that agonizes OX40 (CD134). Dose-escalation patients' cancers were hepatocellular carcinoma, melanoma, renal cell or head and neck cancer. One hepatocellular carcinoma and a couple of cutaneous melanoma patients partially responded.

Produced via immunoSEQ multiplex PCR; TCRdb's table is partial and in-frame only. The table records more than 80,000 clones, 75% to 95% of them present only once. CDR3 length: 11 residues. Germline V lookup: CDR1 SQVTM, CDR2 ANQGSEA. V lost 7 bases and J 7 bases, leaving 11 bases between the germline ends. This clone showed up just once. The sequence derives from an adult with an advanced solid tumor such as melanoma, head and neck, liver or kidney cancer. Sequencing was performed on CD4+ or CD8+ T cells sorted from blood, taken in a trial of the OX40 agonist ivuxolimab. The rearrangement links TRBV29-1 to TRBJ2-1; D unresolved. DNA for the CDR3: TGCAGCGGTCTGACTTCAAATGAGCAGTTCTTC. Amino acids: CSGLTSNEQFF.